A single sample is the source of the 28 T cell receptor beta chains below, sequenced in a study of Tregs in tolerant kidney transplant recipients (dated by TCRdb to about 2019). The time point label, read with the paper, signifies: blood sample drawn before combined kidney and bone marrow transplant. Libraries were prepared through the immunoSEQ multiplex PCR assay. TCRdb limited this immuneACCESS table to in-frame rearrangements with V and J called. A share of clones is missing; checked studies link under half to unresolved V genes, and the rest is unexplained. The sample contains nearly 15,000 clones, around four fifths of them found a single time. Of the sample, approximately 1.7% is held by the ten largest clones. The starting material was Tregs from blood, obtained before the transplant. The receptors come from a human donor who received a combined kidney and bone marrow transplant.

This clone came up once. The chain combines TRBV5-6 with TRBJ1-3; D possibly corresponds to TRBD1 (5 bases). The CDR3 has 16 amino acids. Germline CDR1 SGHDT, CDR2 YYEEEE. Trimming took 1 base from V and 0 from J, leaving 11 bases between them. In DNA form, the CDR3 reads TGTGCCAGCAGCTTGTACAGGCTCAGCTCTGGAAACACCATATATTTT. Protein sequence: CASSLYRLSSGNTIYF.

The chain joins TRBV2 to TRBJ2-6, with D possibly being TRBD2 (7 bases). The CDR3 runs to 17 residues. The V end lost 7 bases, the J end lost 0 bases, and 16 bases lay between the germline ends. Germline assignment: CDR1 SNHLY and CDR2 FYNNEI. CDR3 sequence: CASTIGGGPSGANVLTF. The CDR3, as DNA: TGTGCCAGCACAATTGGCGGGGGCCCCTCTGGGGCCAACGTCCTGACTTTC.

The chain is built from TRBV5-1 and TRBJ1-2, with D hard to call. The CDR3 loop spans 13 amino acids. V lost 3 bases to trimming and J lost 8 bases, with 14 bases between them. CDR1 is SGHRS, CDR2 YFSETQ, per germline. The CDR3 DNA reads TGCGCCAGCAGCTGGACTTCCTCTAGGGGCTACACCTTC. Residues: CASSWTSSRGYTF.

The V call is TRBV5-1, the J call TRBJ2-7, with 9 nucleotides matching TRBD1. The length of the CDR3 is 14 residues. V lost 0 bases, J lost 2 bases, and 0 bases stayed unmatched. Per the germline V gene, CDR1 is SGHRS and CDR2 is YFSETQ. The CDR3 sequence: CASSLGTGAYEQYF. CDR3 nucleotides: TGCGCCAGCAGCTTGGGGACAGGGGCCTACGAGCAGTACTTC.

The genes are TRBV6-1 and TRBJ2-7, with 8 bases aligning to TRBD1. V shed 7 bases and J 7 bases; nucleotides not matched to a gene: 15. The CDR3 contains 15 residues. Germline lookup yields CDR1 MNHNS and CDR2 SASEGT. The CDR3: CASIRTGGPGGEQYF. The CDR3 coding sequence is TGTGCCAGCATTCGAACAGGGGGTCCCGGCGGGGAGCAGTACTTC.

The gene calls are TRBV9 and TRBJ2-7; D is perhaps TRBD2 (6 bases). Germline V gene lookup returns CDR1 SGDLS and CDR2 YYNGEE. The CDR3 has 18 residues. V shed 4 bases and J shed 1 base, with 24 bases lying between them. This CDR3 is CASSRSAAGFPRSYEQYF. CDR3 DNA sequence: TGTGCCAGCAGCCGTAGCGCGGCGGGATTCCCTAGATCCTACGAGCAGTACTTC.

The chain combines TRBV5-6 with TRBJ1-2, with 8 positions matching TRBD1. This CDR3 comprises 15 residues. The V and J ends lost 3 bases and 4 bases, in that order; junction bases with no gene match: 8. From germline, CDR1 is SGHDT and CDR2 YYEEEE. This CDR3 reads CASSSGQGWSYGYTF. The CDR3 DNA follows: TGTGCCAGCAGCTCCGGACAGGGTTGGAGCTATGGCTACACCTTC. Combining the CDR3 with reference TRBV5-6 and TRBJ1-2 gives the whole variable domain DAGVTQSPTHLIKTRGQQVTLRCSPKSGHDTVSWYQQALGQGPQFIFQYYEEEERQRGNFPDRFSGHQFPNYSSELNVNALLLGDSALYLCASSSGQGWSYGYTFGSGTRLTVV.

This chain connects TRBV23-1 to TRBJ1-2, with D perhaps TRBD1 (6 bases). TRBV23-1 has ORF status, its function being uncertain. This CDR3 contains 12 residues. Trimming took 8 bases from V and 6 from J, leaving 13 bases between them. CDR3 amino acids: CASYHPGDGYTF. CDR3 bases: TGCGCCAGCTACCACCCAGGGGATGGCTACACCTTC.

This chain connects TRBV6-5 to TRBJ2-7, with D possibly TRBD2 on 7 matching bases. CDR1 and CDR2 from the germline V gene are MNHEY and SVGAGI. The CDR3 has 13 amino acids. Trimming left V 8 bases short and J 2 bases short, with 13 bases between. The DNA for the CDR3 is TGTGCCAGCCGGGGGGCCCGAACCTACGAGCAGTACTTC. This codes for CASRGARTYEQYF.

The chain joins TRBV5-1 to TRBJ2-7; 10 nucleotides align to TRBD1. Trimming removed 0 bases from V and 2 bases from J; junction bases left unmatched: 5. This CDR3 has 16 amino acids. CDR1 is SGHRS, CDR2 YFSETQ, per germline. The DNA for the CDR3 is TGCGCCAGCAGCTTGGGGGGACAGGGGCCACCCTACGAGCAGTACTTC. Its translation: CASSLGGQGPPYEQYF.

The chain joins TRBV7-2 to TRBJ2-1, with 8 positions matching TRBD2. The CDR3 has 13 residues. With V trimmed by 7 bases and J by 9 bases, 8 bases remained unmatched. Germline CDR1 SGHTA, CDR2 FQGNSA. Here the CDR3 DNA reads TGTGCCAGCACTCGGAGCCGGGAGGGTGAGCAGTTCTTC. Amino acids: CASTRSREGEQFF.

This chain connects TRBV30 to TRBJ2-5; D may be TRBD1 (5 bases). Per germline, CDR1 GTSNPN and CDR2 SVGIG (reference sequence). The ends were cut back, 2 bases at V and 4 bases at J, with 8 bases in the middle. CDR3 length: 12 amino acids. The CDR3 nucleotides read TGTGCCTGGAGTCCCACAGGAGAGACCCAGTACTTC. It specifies CAWSPTGETQYF.

J is TRBJ2-7 and V is TRBV2; the D gene is possibly TRBD2 (5 bases). The germline V gene encodes CDR1 SNHLY and CDR2 FYNNEI. CDR3 length equals 12 residues. V was shortened by 6 bases and J by 3 bases, with 9 bases between the two germline ends. The CDR3 DNA reads TGTGCCAGCAGGGAGGATCGCTACGAGCAGTACTTC. This encodes CASREDRYEQYF.

The J gene is TRBJ2-1, the V gene TRBV13, with 9 bases that match TRBD2. The trim removed 2 bases at V and 1 base at J, leaving 6 bases unmatched. This CDR3 spans 17 amino acids. Germline V lookup: CDR1 PRHDT, CDR2 FYEKMQ (reference sequence). The CDR3, as DNA: TGTGCCAGCAGCTTAAGGCGGCTAGCGGGGTCCTACAATGAGCAGTTCTTC. Its protein product is CASSLRRLAGSYNEQFF.

J is TRBJ2-7 and V is TRBV11-2; perhaps TRBD2 as D (5 bases). The CDR3 spans 14 residues. Per germline, CDR1 SGHAT and CDR2 FQNNGV. Trimming took off 2 bases at V and 6 bases at J, with 14 bases between the two ends. The CDR3 DNA reads as TGTGCCAGCAGCTTACTAGCCGTCCCTAGCGAGCAGTACTTC. This sequence encodes CASSLLAVPSEQYF. The whole variable domain, filled in from reference TRBV11-2 and TRBJ2-7, reads EAGVAQSPRYKIIEKRQSVAFWCNPISGHATLYWYQQILGQGPKLLIQFQNNGVVDDSQLPKDRFSAERLKGVDSTLKIQPAKLEDSAVYLCASSLLAVPSEQYFGPGTRLTVT.

CDR3 in amino acids: CSVEDYRQYTEAFF. In nucleotides, the CDR3 is TGCAGCGTTGAAGATTACAGGCAGTACACTGAAGCTTTCTTT. The V and J genes are TRBV29-1 and TRBJ1-1, with a weak D call TRBD1 (5 bases). V was shortened by 0 bases and J by 3 bases, with 11 bases between the two germline ends. The CDR3 sequence is 14 residues long. The V gene's germline CDR1 is SQVTM and CDR2 ANQGSEA.

CDR3 nucleotides: TGCGCCAGCAGCTTGGCCGATAGCGGGGGGTTTTTCTACGAGCAGTACTTC. Its protein product is CASSLADSGGFFYEQYF. The rearrangement joins TRBV5-1 to TRBJ2-7, with 10 positions matching TRBD2. This CDR3 has 17 residues. Germline lookup yields CDR1 SGHRS and CDR2 YFSETQ. V was pared by 0 bases and J by 3 bases, with 9 bases of the junction left unmatched.

As DNA, the CDR3 is TGTGCCAGCAGCTTAGCGGAGGGCTACACCTTC. This codes for CASSLAEGYTF. The chain has TRBV7-9 and TRBJ1-2; no reliable D call. Trimming took off 0 bases at V and 8 bases at J, with 4 bases between the two ends. CDR1 is SEHNR, CDR2 FQNEAQ, per germline (reference sequence). The CDR3 extends over 11 amino acids.

The chain links TRBV10-2 to TRBJ2-5, with 9 nucleotides matching TRBD1. V shed 6 bases and J 2 bases; nucleotides not matched to a gene: 7. The germline V gene encodes CDR1 WSHSY and CDR2 SAAADI. The CDR3 sequence is 15 residues long. DNA for the CDR3: TGCGCCAGCAGGGACAGGGGATTATCGCAAGAGACCCAGTACTTC. Encoded protein: CASRDRGLSQETQYF.

The genes are TRBV19 and TRBJ2-3, with D maybe TRBD2 (5 bases). Trimming removed 4 bases at V and 1 base at J, with 9 bases between. This CDR3 has 14 residues. The germline V gene has CDR1 LNHDA and CDR2 SQIVND (reference sequence). CDR3 nucleotide sequence: TGTGCCAGTAGTACCTCCGGGGGCACAGATACGCAGTATTTT. Protein sequence: CASSTSGGTDTQYF.

The rearrangement links TRBV6-6 to TRBJ2-1; D may be TRBD2 (6 bases). The CDR3 has 14 amino acids. With 2 bases removed from V and 9 bases from J, the gap between germline ends came to 14 bases. CDR1 MNHNY and CDR2 SVGAGI come from the germline V gene (reference sequence). CDR3 loop: CASSYPHGGSEQFF. CDR3 nucleotides: TGTGCCAGCAGTTACCCCCATGGGGGGAGTGAGCAGTTCTTC.

The chain joins TRBV28 to TRBJ2-7; tentative D call: TRBD1 (6 bases). V lost 7 bases, J lost 5 bases, and 21 bases lay in between. Germline assignment: CDR1 MDHEN and CDR2 SYDVKM. This CDR3 is 15 amino acids long. In DNA form, the CDR3 reads TGTGCCAGCATTCCCTCCGGGACACCGATCGACGAGCAGTACTTC. As protein: CASIPSGTPIDEQYF.

The V gene is TRBV4-1, the J gene TRBJ1-1; D is unclear. The germline V gene has CDR1 MGHRA and CDR2 YSYEKL. This CDR3 contains 16 residues. Trimming removed 0 bases at V and 0 bases at J, with 11 bases between. The CDR3 sequence is CASSQDYRRVNTEAFF. CDR3 nucleotides: TGCGCCAGCAGCCAAGATTATAGGCGGGTGAACACTGAAGCTTTCTTT.

J is TRBJ2-1 and V is TRBV30, with TRBD2 matching 8 bases. The CDR3 extends over 13 amino acids. CDR1 GTSNPN and CDR2 SVGIG come from the germline V gene (reference sequence). V was clipped by 5 bases and J by 5 bases; unmatched bases: 5. DNA for the CDR3: TGTGCCTGGGGACTAGCATCTCACAATGAGCAGTTCTTC. Translation gives CAWGLASHNEQFF.

V is TRBV5-1 and J is TRBJ2-1, with 16 bases fitting TRBD2. This CDR3 has 16 amino acids. Germline V gene sequence: CDR1 SGHRS, CDR2 YFSETQ. Trimming removed 4 bases from V and 5 bases from J; junction bases left unmatched: 3. CDR3 protein: CASSAGTSGRDNEQFF. The DNA of the CDR3 is TGCGCCAGCAGCGCGGGGACTAGCGGGAGGGACAATGAGCAGTTCTTC.

The chain employs TRBV5-1 and TRBJ1-1, with 8 positions matching TRBD1. J was trimmed by 2 bases and V by 3 bases; bases with no gene match: 3. The CDR3 covers 14 residues. In germline, CDR1 is SGHRS, CDR2 YFSETQ. The CDR3 region has the DNA TGCGCCAGCAGCTGGGGACAGGTCAACACTGAAGCTTTCTTT. Translated, it gives CASSWGQVNTEAFF.

The chain carries TRBV9 and TRBJ2-1, with D possibly TRBD2 on 7 matching bases. V was trimmed by 4 bases and J by 1 base, leaving 21 bases between them. In germline, CDR1 is SGDLS, CDR2 YYNGEE. The CDR3 spans 18 residues. For the CDR3, the DNA is TGTGCCAGCAGCCCGGGGGGTCTGGGGGGCCGGTCCTACAATGAGCAGTTCTTC. Amino acids: CASSPGGLGGRSYNEQFF. Based on the CDR3 plus reference TRBV9 and TRBJ2-1, the full variable domain is DSGVTQTPKHLITATGQRVTLRCSPRSGDLSVYWYQQSLDQGLQFLIQYYNGEERAKGNILERFSAQQFPDLHSELNLSSLELGDSALYFCASSPGGLGGRSYNEQFFGPGTRLTVL.

This chain links TRBV6-1 with TRBJ2-7; D is perhaps TRBD1 (6 bases). Germline CDR1 reads MNHNS; CDR2 reads SASEGT. The V end lost 4 bases, the J end lost 4 bases, and 8 bases lay between the germline ends. The CDR3 sequence is 12 residues long. CDR3 region: CASSAQGYEQYF. The CDR3 region has the DNA TGTGCCAGCAGTGCACAGGGTTACGAGCAGTACTTC.